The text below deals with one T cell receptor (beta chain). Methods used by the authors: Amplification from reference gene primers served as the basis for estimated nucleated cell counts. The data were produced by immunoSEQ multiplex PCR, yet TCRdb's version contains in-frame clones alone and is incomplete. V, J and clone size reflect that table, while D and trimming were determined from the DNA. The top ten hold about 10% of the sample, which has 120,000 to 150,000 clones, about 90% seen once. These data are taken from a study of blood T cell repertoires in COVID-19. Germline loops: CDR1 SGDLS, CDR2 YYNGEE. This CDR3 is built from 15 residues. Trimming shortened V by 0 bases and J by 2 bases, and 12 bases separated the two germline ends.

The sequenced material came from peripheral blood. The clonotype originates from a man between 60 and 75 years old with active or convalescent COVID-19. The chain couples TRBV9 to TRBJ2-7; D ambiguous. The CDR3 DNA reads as TGTGCCAGCAGCGTAGCTCCGGCGGTAACCTACGAGCAGTACTTC. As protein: CASSVAPAVTYEQYF.